The clone carrying this T cell receptor beta chain was detected once. Losses at the gene ends were 5 bases for V and 11 bases for J; bases not matched to a gene: 10. This CDR3 spans 13 amino acids. CDR1 and CDR2 (germline): MNHEY, SMNVEV (reference sequence). This specimen belongs to a study of cytomegalovirus exposure and HLA in healthy donors. With 60 Vbeta and 13 Jbeta primers, the PCR was carried out. Only in-frame clones appear in the TCRdb table, and some are missing; sequencing was by immunoSEQ multiplex PCR. The sample carries about 110,000 clones, approximately 86% recorded once. This TCR came from a man aged 40-50 years in good health and CMV-seronegative. Sequencing was done on a sample of PBMCs. The chain recombines TRBV27 with TRBJ1-2, with TRBD1 identical over 8 bases. The CDR3, as DNA: TGTGCCAGCAGTCCACGAGGACAGGGAAGTTACACCTTC. Translated, it gives CASSPRGQGSYTF.